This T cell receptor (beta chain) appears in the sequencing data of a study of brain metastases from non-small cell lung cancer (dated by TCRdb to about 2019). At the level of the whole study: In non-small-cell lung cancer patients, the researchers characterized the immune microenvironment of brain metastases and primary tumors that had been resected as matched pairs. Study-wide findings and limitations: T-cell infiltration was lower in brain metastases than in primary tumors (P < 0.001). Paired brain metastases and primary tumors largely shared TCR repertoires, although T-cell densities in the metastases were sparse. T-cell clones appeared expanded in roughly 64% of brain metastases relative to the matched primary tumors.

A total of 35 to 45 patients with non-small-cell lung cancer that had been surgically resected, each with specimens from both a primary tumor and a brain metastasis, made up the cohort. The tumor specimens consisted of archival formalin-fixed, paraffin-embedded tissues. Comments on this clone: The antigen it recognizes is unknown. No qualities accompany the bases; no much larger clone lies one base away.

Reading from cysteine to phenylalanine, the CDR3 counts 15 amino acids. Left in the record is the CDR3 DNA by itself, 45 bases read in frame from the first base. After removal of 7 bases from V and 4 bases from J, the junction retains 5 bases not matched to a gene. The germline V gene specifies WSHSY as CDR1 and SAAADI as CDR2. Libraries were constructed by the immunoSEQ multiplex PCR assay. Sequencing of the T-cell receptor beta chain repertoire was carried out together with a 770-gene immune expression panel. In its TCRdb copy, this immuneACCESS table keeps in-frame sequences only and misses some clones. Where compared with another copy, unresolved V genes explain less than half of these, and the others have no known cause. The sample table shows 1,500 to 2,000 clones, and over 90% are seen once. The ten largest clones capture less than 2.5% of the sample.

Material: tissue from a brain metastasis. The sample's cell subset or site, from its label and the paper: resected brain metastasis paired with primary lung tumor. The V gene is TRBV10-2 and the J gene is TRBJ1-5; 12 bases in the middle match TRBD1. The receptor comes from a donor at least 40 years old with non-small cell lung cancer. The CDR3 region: CASTGTGGGNQPQHF. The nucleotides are TGCGCCAGCACCGGGACAGGGGGCGGGAATCAGCCCCAGCATTTT.